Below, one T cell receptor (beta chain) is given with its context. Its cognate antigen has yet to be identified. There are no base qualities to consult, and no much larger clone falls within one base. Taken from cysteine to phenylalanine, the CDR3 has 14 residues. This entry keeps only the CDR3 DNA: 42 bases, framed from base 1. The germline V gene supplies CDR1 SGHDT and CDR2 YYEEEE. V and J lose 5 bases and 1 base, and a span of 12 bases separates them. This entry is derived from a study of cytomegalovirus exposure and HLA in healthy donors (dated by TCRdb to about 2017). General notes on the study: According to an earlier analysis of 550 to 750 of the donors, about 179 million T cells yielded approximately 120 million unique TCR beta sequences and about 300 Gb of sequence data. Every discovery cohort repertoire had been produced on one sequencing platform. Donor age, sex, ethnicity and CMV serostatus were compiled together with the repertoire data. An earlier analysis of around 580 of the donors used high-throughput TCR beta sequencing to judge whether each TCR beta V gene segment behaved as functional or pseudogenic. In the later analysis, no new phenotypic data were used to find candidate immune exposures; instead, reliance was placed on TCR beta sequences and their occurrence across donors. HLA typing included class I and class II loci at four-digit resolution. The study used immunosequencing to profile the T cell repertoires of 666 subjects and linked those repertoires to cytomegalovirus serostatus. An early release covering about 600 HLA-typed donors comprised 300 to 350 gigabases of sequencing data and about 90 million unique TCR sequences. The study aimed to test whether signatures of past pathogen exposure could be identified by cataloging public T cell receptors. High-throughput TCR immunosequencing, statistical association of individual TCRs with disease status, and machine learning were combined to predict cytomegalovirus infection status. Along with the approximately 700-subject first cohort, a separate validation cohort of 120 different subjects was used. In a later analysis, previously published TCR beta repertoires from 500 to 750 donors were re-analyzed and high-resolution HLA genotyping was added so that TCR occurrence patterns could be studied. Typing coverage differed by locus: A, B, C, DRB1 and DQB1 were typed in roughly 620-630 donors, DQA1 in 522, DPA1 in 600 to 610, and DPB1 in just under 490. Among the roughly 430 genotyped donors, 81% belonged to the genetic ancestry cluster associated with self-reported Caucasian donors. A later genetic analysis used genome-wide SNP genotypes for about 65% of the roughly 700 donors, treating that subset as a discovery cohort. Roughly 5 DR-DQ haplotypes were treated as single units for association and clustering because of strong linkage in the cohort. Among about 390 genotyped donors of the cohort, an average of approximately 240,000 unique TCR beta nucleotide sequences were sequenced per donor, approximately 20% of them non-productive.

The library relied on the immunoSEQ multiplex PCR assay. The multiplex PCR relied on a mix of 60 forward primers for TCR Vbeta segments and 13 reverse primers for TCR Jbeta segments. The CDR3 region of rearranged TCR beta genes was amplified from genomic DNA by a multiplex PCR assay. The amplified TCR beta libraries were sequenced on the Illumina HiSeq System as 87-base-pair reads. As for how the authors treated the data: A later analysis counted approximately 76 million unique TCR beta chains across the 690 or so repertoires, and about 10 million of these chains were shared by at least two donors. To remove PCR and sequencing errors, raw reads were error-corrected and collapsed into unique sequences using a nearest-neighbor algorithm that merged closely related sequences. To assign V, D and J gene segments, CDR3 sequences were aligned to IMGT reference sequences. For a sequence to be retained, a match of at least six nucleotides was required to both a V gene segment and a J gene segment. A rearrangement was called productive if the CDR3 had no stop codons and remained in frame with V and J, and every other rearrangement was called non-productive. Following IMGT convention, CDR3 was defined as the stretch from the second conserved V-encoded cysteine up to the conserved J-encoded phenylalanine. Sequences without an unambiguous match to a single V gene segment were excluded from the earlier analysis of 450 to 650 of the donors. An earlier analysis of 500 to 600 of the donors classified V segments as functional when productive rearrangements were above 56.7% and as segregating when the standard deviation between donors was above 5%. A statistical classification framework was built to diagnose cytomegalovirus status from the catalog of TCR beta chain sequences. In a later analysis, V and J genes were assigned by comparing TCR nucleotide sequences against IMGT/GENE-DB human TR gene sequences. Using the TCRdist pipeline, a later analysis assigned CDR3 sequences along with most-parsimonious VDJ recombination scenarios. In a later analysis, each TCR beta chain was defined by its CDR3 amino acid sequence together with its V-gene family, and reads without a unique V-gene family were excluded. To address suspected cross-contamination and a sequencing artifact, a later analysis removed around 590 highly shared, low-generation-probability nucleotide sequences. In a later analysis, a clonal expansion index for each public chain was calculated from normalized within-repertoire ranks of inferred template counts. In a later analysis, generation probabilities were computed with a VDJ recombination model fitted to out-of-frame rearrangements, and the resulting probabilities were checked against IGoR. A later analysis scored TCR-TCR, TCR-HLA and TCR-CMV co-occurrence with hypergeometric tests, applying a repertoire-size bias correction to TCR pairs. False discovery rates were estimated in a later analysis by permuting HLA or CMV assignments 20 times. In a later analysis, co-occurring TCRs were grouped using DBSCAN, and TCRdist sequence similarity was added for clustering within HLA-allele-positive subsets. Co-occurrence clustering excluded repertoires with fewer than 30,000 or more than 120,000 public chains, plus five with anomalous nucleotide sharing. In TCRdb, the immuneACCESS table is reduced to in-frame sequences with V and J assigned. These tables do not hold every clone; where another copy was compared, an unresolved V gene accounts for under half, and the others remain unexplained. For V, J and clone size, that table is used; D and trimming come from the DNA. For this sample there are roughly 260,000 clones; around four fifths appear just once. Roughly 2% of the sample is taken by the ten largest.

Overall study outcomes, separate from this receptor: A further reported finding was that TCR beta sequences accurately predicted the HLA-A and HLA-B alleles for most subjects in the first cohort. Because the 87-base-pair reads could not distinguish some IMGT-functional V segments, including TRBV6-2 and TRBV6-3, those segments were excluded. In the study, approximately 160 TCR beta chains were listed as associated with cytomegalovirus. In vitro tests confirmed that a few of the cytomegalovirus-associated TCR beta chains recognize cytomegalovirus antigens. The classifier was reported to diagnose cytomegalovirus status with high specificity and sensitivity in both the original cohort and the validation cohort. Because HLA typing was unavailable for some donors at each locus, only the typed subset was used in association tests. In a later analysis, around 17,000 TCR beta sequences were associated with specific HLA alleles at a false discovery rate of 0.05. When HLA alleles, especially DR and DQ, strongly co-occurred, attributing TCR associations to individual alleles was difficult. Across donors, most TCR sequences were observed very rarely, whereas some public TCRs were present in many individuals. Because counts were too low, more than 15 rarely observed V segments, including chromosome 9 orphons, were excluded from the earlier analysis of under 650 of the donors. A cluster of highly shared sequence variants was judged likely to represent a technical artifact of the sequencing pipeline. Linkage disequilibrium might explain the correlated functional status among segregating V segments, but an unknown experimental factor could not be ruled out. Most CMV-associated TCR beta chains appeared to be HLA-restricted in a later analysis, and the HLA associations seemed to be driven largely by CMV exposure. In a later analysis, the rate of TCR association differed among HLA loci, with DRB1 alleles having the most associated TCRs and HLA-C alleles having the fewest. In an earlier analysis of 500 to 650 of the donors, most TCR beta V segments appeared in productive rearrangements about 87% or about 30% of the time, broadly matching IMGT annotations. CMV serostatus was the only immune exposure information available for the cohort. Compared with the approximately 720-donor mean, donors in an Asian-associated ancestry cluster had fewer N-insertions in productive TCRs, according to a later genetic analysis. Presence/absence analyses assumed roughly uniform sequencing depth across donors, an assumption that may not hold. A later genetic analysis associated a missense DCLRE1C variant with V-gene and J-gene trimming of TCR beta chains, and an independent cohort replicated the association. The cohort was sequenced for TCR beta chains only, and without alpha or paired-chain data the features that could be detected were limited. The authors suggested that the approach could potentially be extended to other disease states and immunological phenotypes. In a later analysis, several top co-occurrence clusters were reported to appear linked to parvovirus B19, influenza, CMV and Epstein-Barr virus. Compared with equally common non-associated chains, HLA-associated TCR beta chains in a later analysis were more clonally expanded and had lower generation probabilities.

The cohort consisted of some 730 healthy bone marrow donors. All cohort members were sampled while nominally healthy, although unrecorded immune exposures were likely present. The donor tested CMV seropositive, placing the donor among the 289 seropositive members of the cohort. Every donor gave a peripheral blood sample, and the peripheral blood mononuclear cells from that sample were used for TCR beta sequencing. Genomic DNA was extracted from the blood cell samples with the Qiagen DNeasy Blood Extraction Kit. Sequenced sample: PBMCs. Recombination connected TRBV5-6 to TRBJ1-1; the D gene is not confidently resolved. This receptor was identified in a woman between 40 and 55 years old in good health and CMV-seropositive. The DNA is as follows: TGTGCCAGCAGAACCCTAGGCCGGAACACTGAAGCTTTCTTT. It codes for CASRTLGRNTEAFF.